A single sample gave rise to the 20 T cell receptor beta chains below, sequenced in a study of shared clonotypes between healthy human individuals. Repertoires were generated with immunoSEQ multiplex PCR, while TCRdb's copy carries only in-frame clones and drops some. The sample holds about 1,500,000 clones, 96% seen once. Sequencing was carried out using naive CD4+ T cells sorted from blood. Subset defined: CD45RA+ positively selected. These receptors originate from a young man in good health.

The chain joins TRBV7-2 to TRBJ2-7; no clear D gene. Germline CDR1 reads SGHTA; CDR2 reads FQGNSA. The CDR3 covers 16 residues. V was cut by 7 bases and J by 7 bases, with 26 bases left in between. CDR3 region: CASNPKPRVNLAEQYF. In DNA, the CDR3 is TGTGCCAGCAACCCCAAACCCCGCGTAAATCTTGCAGAGCAGTACTTC.

CDR3 bases: TGTGCCATTGGGGGACAGGGGGTGACTGAAGCTTTCTTT. Its translation: CAIGGQGVTEAFF. This chain links TRBV7-8 with TRBJ1-1; 11 bases are a match to TRBD1. V was clipped by 10 bases and J by 5 bases; unmatched bases: 6. This CDR3 has 13 residues. From germline, CDR1 is SGHVS and CDR2 FQNEAQ.

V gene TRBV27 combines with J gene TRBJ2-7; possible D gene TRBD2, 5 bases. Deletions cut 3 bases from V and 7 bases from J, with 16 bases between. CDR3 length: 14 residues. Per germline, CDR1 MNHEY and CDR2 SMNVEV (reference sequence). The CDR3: CASSLKMAGYEQYF. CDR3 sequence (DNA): TGTGCCAGCAGTTTGAAAATGGCGGGTTATGAGCAGTACTTC.

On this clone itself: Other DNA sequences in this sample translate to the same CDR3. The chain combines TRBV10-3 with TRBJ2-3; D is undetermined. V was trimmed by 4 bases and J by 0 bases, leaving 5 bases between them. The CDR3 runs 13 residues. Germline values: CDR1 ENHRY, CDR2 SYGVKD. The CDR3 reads CAISGGSTDTQYF. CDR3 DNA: TGTGCCATCAGTGGGGGAAGCACAGATACGCAGTATTTT.

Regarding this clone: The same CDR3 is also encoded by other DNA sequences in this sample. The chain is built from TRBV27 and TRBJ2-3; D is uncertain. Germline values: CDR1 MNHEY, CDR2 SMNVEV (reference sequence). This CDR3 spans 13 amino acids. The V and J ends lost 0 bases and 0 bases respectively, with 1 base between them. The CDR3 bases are TGTGCCAGCAGTTTATCAAGCACAGATACGCAGTATTTT. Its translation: CASSLSSTDTQYF.

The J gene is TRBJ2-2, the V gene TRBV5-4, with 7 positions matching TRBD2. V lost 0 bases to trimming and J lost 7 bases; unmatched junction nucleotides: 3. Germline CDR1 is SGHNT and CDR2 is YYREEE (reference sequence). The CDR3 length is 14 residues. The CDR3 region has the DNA TGTGCCAGCAGCTTGGGTCTAGCGGACGGGGAGCTGTTTTTT. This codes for CASSLGLADGELFF.

The CDR3 nucleotides are TGTGCCAGCAGCTTAGATTTAGCCCGGAGCTCCTACGAGCAGTACTTC. Protein sequence: CASSLDLARSSYEQYF. The chain links TRBV11-2 to TRBJ2-7; D unclear. With 0 bases removed from V and 0 bases from J, the gap between germline ends came to 12 bases. Germline V gives CDR1 SGHAT, CDR2 FQNNGV. The CDR3 length is 16 residues.

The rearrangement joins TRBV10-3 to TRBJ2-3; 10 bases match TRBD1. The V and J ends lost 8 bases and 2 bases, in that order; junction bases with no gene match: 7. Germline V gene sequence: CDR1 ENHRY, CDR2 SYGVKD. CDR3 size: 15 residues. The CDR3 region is CAIAGTGVVTDTQYF. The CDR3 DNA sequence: TGTGCCATCGCCGGGACAGGGGTCGTCACAGATACGCAGTATTTT.

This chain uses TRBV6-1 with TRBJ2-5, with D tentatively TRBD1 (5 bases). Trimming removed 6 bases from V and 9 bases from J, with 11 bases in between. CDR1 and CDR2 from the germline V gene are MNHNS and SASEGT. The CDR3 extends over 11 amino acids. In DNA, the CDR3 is TGTGCCAGCAGAGGGTTGGGGCCCCAGTACTTC. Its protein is CASRGLGPQYF.

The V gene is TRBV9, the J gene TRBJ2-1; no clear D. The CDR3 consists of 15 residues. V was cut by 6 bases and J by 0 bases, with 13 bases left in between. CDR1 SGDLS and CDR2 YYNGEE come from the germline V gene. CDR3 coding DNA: TGTGCCAGCACCGTCGACGGCGGCTCCTACAATGAGCAGTTCTTC. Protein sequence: CASTVDGGSYNEQFF. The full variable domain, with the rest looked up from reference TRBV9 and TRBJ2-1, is DSGVTQTPKHLITATGQRVTLRCSPRSGDLSVYWYQQSLDQGLQFLIQYYNGEERAKGNILERFSAQQFPDLHSELNLSSLELGDSALYFCASTVDGGSYNEQFFGPGTRLTVL.

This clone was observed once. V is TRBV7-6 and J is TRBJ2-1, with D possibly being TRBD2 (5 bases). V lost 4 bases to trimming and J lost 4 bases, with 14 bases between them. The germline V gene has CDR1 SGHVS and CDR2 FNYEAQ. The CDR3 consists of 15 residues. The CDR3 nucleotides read TGTGCCAGCAGCTCGAGGAGGACGGAATACAATGAGCAGTTCTTC. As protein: CASSSRRTEYNEQFF.

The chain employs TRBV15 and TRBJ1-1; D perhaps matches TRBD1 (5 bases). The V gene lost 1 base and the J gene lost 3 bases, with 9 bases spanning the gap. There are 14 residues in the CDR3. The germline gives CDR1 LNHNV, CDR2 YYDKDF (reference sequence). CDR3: CATSRVQGDTEAFF. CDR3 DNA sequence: TGTGCCACCAGCAGAGTTCAGGGTGACACTGAAGCTTTCTTT. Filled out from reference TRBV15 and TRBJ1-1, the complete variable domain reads DAMVIQNPRYQVTQFGKPVTLSCSQTLNHNVMYWYQQKSSQAPKLLFHYYDKDFNNEADTPDNFQSRRPNTSFCFLDIRSPGLGDTAMYLCATSRVQGDTEAFFGQGTRLTVV.

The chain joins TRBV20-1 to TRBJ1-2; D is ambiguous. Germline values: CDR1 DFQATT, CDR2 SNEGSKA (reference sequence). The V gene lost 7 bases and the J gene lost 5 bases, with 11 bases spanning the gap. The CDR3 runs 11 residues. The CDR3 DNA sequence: TGCAGTGTTCAGAGCCGGTATGGCTACACCTTC. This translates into CSVQSRYGYTF.

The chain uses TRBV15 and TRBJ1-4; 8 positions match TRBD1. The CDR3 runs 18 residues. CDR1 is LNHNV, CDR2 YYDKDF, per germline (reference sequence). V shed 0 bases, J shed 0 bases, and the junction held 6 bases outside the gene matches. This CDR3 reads CATSRDRTGPTTNEKLFF. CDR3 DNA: TGTGCCACCAGCAGAGACCGGACAGGGCCCACAACTAATGAAAAACTGTTTTTT.

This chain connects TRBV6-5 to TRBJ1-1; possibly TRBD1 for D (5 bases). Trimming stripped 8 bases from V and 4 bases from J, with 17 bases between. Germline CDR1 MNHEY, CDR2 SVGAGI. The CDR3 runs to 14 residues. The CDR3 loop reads CASLIPGVRTEAFF. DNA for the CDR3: TGTGCCAGCCTAATTCCGGGGGTGCGCACTGAAGCTTTCTTT.

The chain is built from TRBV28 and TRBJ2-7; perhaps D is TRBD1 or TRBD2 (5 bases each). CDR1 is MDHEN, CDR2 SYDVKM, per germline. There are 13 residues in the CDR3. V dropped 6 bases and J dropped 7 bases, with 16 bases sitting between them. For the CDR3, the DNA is TGTGCCAGCAGCCAGGGACGGGAAGTGGAGCAGTACTTC. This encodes CASSQGREVEQYF.

Here the CDR3 reads CASGFGNMNTEAFF. For the CDR3, the DNA is TGTGCTAGTGGTTTTGGGAACATGAACACTGAAGCTTTCTTT. The chain couples TRBV12-5 to TRBJ1-1; D is uncertain. Germline V gives CDR1 LGHNT, CDR2 FRNRAP. There are 14 residues in the CDR3. Trimming stripped 3 bases from V and 0 bases from J, with 8 bases between.

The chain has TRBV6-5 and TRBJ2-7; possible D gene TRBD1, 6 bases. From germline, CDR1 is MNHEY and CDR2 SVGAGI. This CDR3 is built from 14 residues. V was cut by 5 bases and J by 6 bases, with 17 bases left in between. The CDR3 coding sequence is TGTGCCAGCAGTCCCCAGGGGACATTTTCCGAGCAGTACTTC. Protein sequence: CASSPQGTFSEQYF.

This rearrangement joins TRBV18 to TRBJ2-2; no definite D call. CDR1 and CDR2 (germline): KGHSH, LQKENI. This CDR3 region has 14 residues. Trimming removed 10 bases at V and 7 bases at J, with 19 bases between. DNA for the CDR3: TGTGCCATCCCTCGGTCTACGGGTAGCGGGGAGCTGTTTTTT. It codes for CAIPRSTGSGELFF. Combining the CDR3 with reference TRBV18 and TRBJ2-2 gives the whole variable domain NAGVMQNPRHLVRRRGQEARLRCSPMKGHSHVYWYRQLPEEGLKFMVYLQKENIIDESGMPKERFSAEFPKEGPSILRIQQVVRGDSAAYFCAIPRSTGSGELFFGEGSRLTVL.

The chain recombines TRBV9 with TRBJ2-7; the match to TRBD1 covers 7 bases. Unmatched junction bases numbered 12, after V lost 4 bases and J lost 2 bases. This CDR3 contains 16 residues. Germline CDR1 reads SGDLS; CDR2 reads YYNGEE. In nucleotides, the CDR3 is TGTGCCAGCAGCAAGACAGGGTCTACGCCTACCTACGAGCAGTACTTC. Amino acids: CASSKTGSTPTYEQYF. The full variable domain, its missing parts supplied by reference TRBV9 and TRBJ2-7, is DSGVTQTPKHLITATGQRVTLRCSPRSGDLSVYWYQQSLDQGLQFLIQYYNGEERAKGNILERFSAQQFPDLHSELNLSSLELGDSALYFCASSKTGSTPTYEQYFGPGTRLTVT.